Listed below are T cell receptor beta chains from one sample, sequenced in a study of human T cells and chemical hapten exposure. MiXCR, applied by TCRdb to the RACE reads, yields one record per CDR3 protein. The data contain fewer than 45,000 distinct CDR3 sequences, around 12% of them seen just once; the ten biggest clones take up roughly 1.9%. The sample here was whole blood, taken in connection with sensitization to the hapten diphenylcyclopropenone (DPC). Source of these receptors: a woman in her thirties or forties with alopecia areata. Some clones in this sample may be carry-over from other donors' samples. Both conserved end residues are part of each CDR3. A D gene is named only where the DNA matches it firmly. Some rows have no size entry. The others give once, few or many, or a class for an expanded clone.

V	J	D	size	CDR3	DNA
TRBV6-6	TRBJ1-1	-	many	CASSTRTGTYTEAFF	TGTGCCAGCAGTACTAGGACTGGTACCTACACTGAAGCTTTCTTT
TRBV29-1	TRBJ2-7	TRBD2	many	CSVRTSGGYEQYF	TGCAGCGTTAGGACTAGCGGGGGATACGAGCAGTACTTC
TRBV7-9	TRBJ1-2	TRBD1	many	CASSPLDRAWSYGYTF	TGTGCCAGCAGCCCTCTCGACAGGGCTTGGAGCTATGGCTACACCTTC
TRBV7-2	TRBJ1-2	-	-	CASSPFRQINGYTF	TGTGCCAGCAGCCCCTTCCGGCAGATTAACGGCTACACCTTC
TRBV30	TRBJ2-4	TRBD1	many	CAWSSFGQGIYIQYF	TGTGCCTGGAGTTCATTCGGACAGGGAATATACATTCAGTACTTC
TRBV24-1	TRBJ2-5	TRBD1	many	CATSDPTGNQETQYF	TGTGCCACCAGTGATCCGACAGGGAACCAAGAGACCCAGTACTTC
TRBV11-3	TRBJ2-3	TRBD2	many	CASSPLLGGSTDTQYF	TGTGCCAGCAGCCCCCTTTTGGGGGGGAGCACTGATACGCAGTATTTT
TRBV29-1	TRBJ2-5	-	few	CSVAGAQETQYF	TGCAGCGTTGCCGGGGCACAAGAGACCCAGTACTTC
TRBV4-1	TRBJ2-1	TRBD2	few	CASSLTFSGGVPSEQFF	TGCGCCAGCAGCCTGACTTTTAGCGGGGGGGTGCCAAGTGAGCAGTTCTTC
TRBV18	TRBJ1-1	TRBD1	few	CASSTDRDRAWGEAFF	TGTGCCAGCTCAACGGACCGGGACAGGGCTTGGGGTGAAGCTTTCTTT